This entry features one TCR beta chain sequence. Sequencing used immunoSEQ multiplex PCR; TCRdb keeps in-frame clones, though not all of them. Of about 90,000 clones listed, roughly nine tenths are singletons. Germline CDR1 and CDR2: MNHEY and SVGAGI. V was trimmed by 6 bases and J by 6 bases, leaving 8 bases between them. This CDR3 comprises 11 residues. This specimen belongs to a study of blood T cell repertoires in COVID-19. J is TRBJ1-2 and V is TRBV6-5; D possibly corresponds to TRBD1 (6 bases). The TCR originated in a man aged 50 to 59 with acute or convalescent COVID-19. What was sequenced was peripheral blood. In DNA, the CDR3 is TGTGCCAGCAGAAAGGGGGATGGCTACACCTTC. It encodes CASRKGDGYTF.